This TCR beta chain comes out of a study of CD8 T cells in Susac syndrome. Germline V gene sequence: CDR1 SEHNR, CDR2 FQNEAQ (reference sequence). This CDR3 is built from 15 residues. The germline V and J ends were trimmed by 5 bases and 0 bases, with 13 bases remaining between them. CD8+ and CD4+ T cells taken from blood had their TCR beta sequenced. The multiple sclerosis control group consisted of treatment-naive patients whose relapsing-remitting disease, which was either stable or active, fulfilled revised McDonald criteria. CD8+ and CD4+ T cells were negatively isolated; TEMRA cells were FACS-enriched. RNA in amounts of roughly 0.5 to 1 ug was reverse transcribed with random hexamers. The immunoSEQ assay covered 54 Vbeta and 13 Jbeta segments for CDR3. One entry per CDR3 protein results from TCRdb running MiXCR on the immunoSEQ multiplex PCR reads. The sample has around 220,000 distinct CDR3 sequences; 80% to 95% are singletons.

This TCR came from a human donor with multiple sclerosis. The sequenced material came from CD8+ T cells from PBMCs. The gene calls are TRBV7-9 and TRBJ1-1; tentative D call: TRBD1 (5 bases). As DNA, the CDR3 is TGTGCCAGCAGCCTCCAGGGAGGCGTGAACACTGAAGCTTTCTTT. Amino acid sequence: CASSLQGGVNTEAFF.